Presented here are 30 T cell receptor beta chains from one specimen sequenced in a study of T cell responses to AZD1222 COVID-19 vaccine. TCRdb's table, derived via immunoSEQ multiplex PCR, lists solely in-frame clones and lacks some. The sample has under 35,000 clones; 86% are singletons. The sample in question was peripheral blood, obtained on day 0 of AZD1222 vaccination. All receptors come from an adult in good health.

This clone appeared a few times. The chain couples TRBV18 to TRBJ1-1; no firm D call. Per germline, CDR1 KGHSH and CDR2 LQKENI. The CDR3 contains 13 residues. Trimming left V 4 bases short and J 10 bases short, with 16 bases between. The chain's CDR3 is CASSQYTSERAFF. CDR3 bases: TGTGCCAGCTCACAATACACGTCAGAAAGAGCTTTCTTT.

The J gene is TRBJ2-1, the V gene TRBV6-2 or TRBV6-3; D uncertain. CDR1 and CDR2 from the germline V gene are MNHEY and SVGEGT. The V and J ends lost 5 bases and 5 bases respectively, with 13 bases between them. This CDR3 has 14 residues. This CDR3 is CASSPLLADNEQFF. In DNA form, the CDR3 reads TGTGCCAGCAGTCCCTTGCTGGCGGACAATGAGCAGTTCTTC.

V and J are TRBV19 and TRBJ1-5; D is unclear. Trimming left V 7 bases short and J 4 bases short, with 14 bases between. The CDR3 extends over 14 amino acids. Germline CDR1 is LNHDA and CDR2 is SQIVND (reference sequence). DNA for the CDR3: TGTGCCAGTAAAATTCGGAGTTCTAATCAGCCCCAGCATTTT. Translating it yields CASKIRSSNQPQHF.

The gene calls are TRBV6-1 and TRBJ1-2; the D gene is possibly TRBD1 (5 bases). V lost 1 base and J lost 4, with 7 bases in between. The CDR3 has 13 residues. Germline CDR1 is MNHNS and CDR2 is SASEGT. CDR3 protein: CASSEEGIYGYTF. As DNA, the CDR3 is TGTGCCAGCAGTGAAGAGGGGATCTATGGCTACACCTTC.

V gene TRBV30 combines with J gene TRBJ1-5; a weak D match, TRBD1 (6 bases). Trimming took 0 bases from V and 3 from J, leaving 9 bases between them. Germline-derived CDR1 and CDR2 are GTSNPN and SVGIG (reference sequence). This CDR3 contains 14 residues. CDR3 residues: CAWSVGGSNQPQHF. The CDR3 nucleotides read TGTGCCTGGAGTGTAGGGGGATCCAATCAGCCCCAGCATTTT. The complete variable domain, with remaining parts taken from reference TRBV30 and TRBJ1-5, reads SQTIHQWPATLVQPVGSPLSLECTVEGTSNPNLYWYRQAAGRGLQLLFYSVGIGQISSEVPQNLSASRPQDRQFILSSKKLLLSDSGFYLCAWSVGGSNQPQHFGDGTRLSIL.

The rearrangement joins TRBV5-1 to TRBJ2-1; D is uncertain. The CDR3 has 12 amino acids. CDR1 SGHRS and CDR2 YFSETQ come from the germline V gene. With 4 bases removed from V and 7 bases from J, the gap between germline ends came to 9 bases. Written as DNA, the CDR3 is TGCGCCAGCAGCCCCGGTTTTAATGAGCAGTTCTTC. Translation: CASSPGFNEQFF.

This rearrangement joins TRBV11-2 to TRBJ1-3; a possible D gene is TRBD1 (6 bases). V dropped 6 bases and J dropped 0 bases, with 21 bases sitting between them. The CDR3 runs to 18 residues. Per germline, CDR1 SGHAT and CDR2 FQNNGV. The CDR3: CASRPLVRTVLSGNTIYF. The CDR3, as DNA: TGTGCCAGCAGACCCCTCGTGCGGACAGTCCTCTCTGGAAACACCATATATTTT.

This chain uses TRBV3-1 (or the pseudogene TRBV3-2) with TRBJ1-5; D may be TRBD1 (5 bases). Trimming stripped 4 bases from V and 3 bases from J, with 7 bases between. This CDR3 spans 13 amino acids. Per germline, CDR1 LGHDT and CDR2 YNNKEL (reference sequence). The DNA for the CDR3 is TGTGCCAGCAGCCGACAGCTCAATCAGCCCCAGCATTTT. The encoded protein is CASSRQLNQPQHF.

The chain couples TRBV28 to TRBJ2-1, with D possibly called TRBD1 or TRBD2 (5 bases each). Germline-derived CDR1 and CDR2 are MDHEN and SYDVKM. The CDR3 contains 14 residues. Deletions cut 5 bases from V and 4 bases from J, with 12 bases between. CDR3 nucleotides: TGTGCCAGCAGTCCCGGGACCATATACAATGAGCAGTTCTTC. Encoded protein: CASSPGTIYNEQFF.

As concerns this clone: Other DNA variants within this sample encode the same CDR3. This sequence joins TRBV28 and TRBJ2-5; D remains unclear. CDR3 length equals 11 residues. V was shortened by 3 bases and J by 5 bases, with 4 bases between the two germline ends. Germline V lookup: CDR1 MDHEN, CDR2 SYDVKM. The CDR3 sequence: CASSFGETQYF. CDR3 coding DNA: TGTGCCAGCAGTTTTGGGGAGACCCAGTACTTC.

V gene TRBV7-9 combines with J gene TRBJ1-5; D not resolved. The germline V and J ends were trimmed by 6 bases and 3 bases, with 3 bases remaining between them. The CDR3 runs 11 residues. Germline V gives CDR1 SEHNR, CDR2 FQNEAQ (reference sequence). The CDR3 loop is CASSNNQPQHF. The CDR3 nucleotides read TGTGCCAGCAGTAACAATCAGCCCCAGCATTTT.

This clone was picked up one time. The chain couples TRBV7-8 to TRBJ1-2; 11 positions agree with TRBD1. Trimming at V came to 0 bases and at J to 8 bases, leaving 5 bases not matched to a gene. Germline V gene data show CDR1 as SGHVS and CDR2 as FQNEAQ. The CDR3 extends over 15 amino acids. DNA for the CDR3: TGTGCCAGCAGCTTAGCGCGGACAGGGGGCGGCGGCTACACCTTC. It translates to CASSLARTGGGGYTF.

The chain carries TRBV28 and TRBJ2-7; D gene ambiguous. CDR1 MDHEN and CDR2 SYDVKM come from the germline V gene. Between the trimmed V and J ends, which lost 7 bases and 3 bases, there was a span of 13 bases. The CDR3 totals 13 residues. CDR3 nucleotides: TGTGCCAGCACCCCCACCGGTGGCTACGAGCAGTACTTC. Encoded protein: CASTPTGGYEQYF. Based on the CDR3 plus reference TRBV28 and TRBJ2-7, the full variable domain is DVKVTQSSRYLVKRTGEKVFLECVQDMDHENMFWYRQDPGLGLRLIYFSYDVKMKEKGDIPEGYSVSREKKERFSLILESASTNQTSMYLCASTPTGGYEQYFGPGTRLTVT.

The CDR3 protein is CASSPLRLYEQYF. The CDR3 DNA is TGTGCCAGCAGCCCCTTACGTCTCTACGAGCAGTACTTC. This sequence joins TRBV28 and TRBJ2-7; D is unresolved. V lost 6 bases and J lost 3, with 12 bases in between. The CDR3 loop spans 13 amino acids. Germline V lookup: CDR1 MDHEN, CDR2 SYDVKM.

The rearrangement links TRBV19 to TRBJ2-1; the match to TRBD1 covers 8 bases. This CDR3 has 16 amino acids. V lost 1 base to trimming and J lost 5 bases; unmatched junction nucleotides: 7. From germline, CDR1 is LNHDA and CDR2 SQIVND (reference sequence). The CDR3 region is CASSIGRQGADNEQFF. CDR3 coding DNA: TGTGCCAGTAGTATAGGAAGGCAGGGGGCTGACAATGAGCAGTTCTTC.

This chain connects TRBV5-1 to TRBJ1-1, with 10 bases lining up with TRBD1. Per the germline V gene, CDR1 is SGHRS and CDR2 is YFSETQ. Losses at the gene ends were 2 bases for V and 4 bases for J; bases not matched to a gene: 5. CDR3 length: 15 amino acids. The CDR3 sequence: CASSLARTGGTEAFF. CDR3 nucleotide sequence: TGCGCCAGCAGCTTAGCTCGGACAGGGGGCACTGAAGCTTTCTTT.

The chain links TRBV19 to TRBJ1-1; D is possibly TRBD1 (6 bases). This CDR3 spans 16 amino acids. Trimming shortened V by 3 bases and J by 3 bases, and 17 bases separated the two germline ends. From germline, CDR1 is LNHDA and CDR2 SQIVND (reference sequence). The CDR3 region has the DNA TGTGCCAGTAGTATTGTGGAGGGGGGCGGTCACACTGAAGCTTTCTTT. Protein: CASSIVEGGGHTEAFF.

The chain combines TRBV4-2 with TRBJ2-1, with TRBD2 identical over 15 bases. The germline gives CDR1 LGHNA, CDR2 YNFKEQ. The V gene end was trimmed by 1 base and the J gene end by 3 bases; junction bases not matched to a gene: 7. The CDR3 totals 19 residues. The CDR3 DNA follows: TGTGCCAGCAGCCAAGTCTCGGGACTAGCGGGAGGACTCTACAATGAGCAGTTCTTC. It yields the protein CASSQVSGLAGGLYNEQFF.

J is TRBJ1-1 and V is TRBV5-1; possibly TRBD1 for D (5 bases). V lost 3 bases and J lost 2, with 14 bases in between. Germline-derived CDR1 and CDR2 are SGHRS and YFSETQ. The CDR3 extends over 15 amino acids. CDR3 in amino acids: CASSSFGTANTEAFF. Written as DNA, the CDR3 is TGCGCCAGCAGCTCATTCGGGACCGCAAACACTGAAGCTTTCTTT. The full variable domain, its missing parts supplied by reference TRBV5-1 and TRBJ1-1, is KAGVTQTPRYLIKTRGQQVTLSCSPISGHRSVSWYQQTPGQGLQFLFEYFSETQRNKGNFPGRFSGRQFSNSRSEMNVSTLELGDSALYLCASSSFGTANTEAFFGQGTRLTVV.

This clone has only one observation. The V and J genes are TRBV4-1 and TRBJ1-1; D gene uncertain. Germline lookup yields CDR1 MGHRA and CDR2 YSYEKL. The CDR3 is made up of 18 amino acids. V lost 1 base to trimming and J lost 1 base, with 19 bases between them. CDR3 sequence (DNA): TGCGCCAGCAGCCAAGCGCTCACTTCGGAACTGACGAACACTGAAGCTTTCTTT. Translating it yields CASSQALTSELTNTEAFF.

The genes are TRBV27 and TRBJ1-1; D remains unclear. The CDR3 spans 15 residues. V lost 7 bases and J lost 6, with 21 bases in between. The germline CDR1 and CDR2 sequences are MNHEY and SMNVEV (reference sequence). As DNA, the CDR3 is TGTGCCAGCATTTCCCATGGGTCCCCACGGGCTGAAGCTTTCTTT. Amino acid sequence: CASISHGSPRAEAFF.

The DNA of the CDR3 is TGTGCCAGCAGTGAAGCGGGGCCGAATACGTACTTC. It translates to CASSEAGPNTYF. This chain connects TRBV2 to TRBJ2-7; the D gene is possibly TRBD1 (5 bases). CDR1 and CDR2 (germline): SNHLY, FYNNEI. The CDR3 spans 12 residues. Trimming removed 0 bases at V and 12 bases at J, with 12 bases between. Full variable domain (remainder filled in from reference TRBV2 and TRBJ2-7): EPEVTQTPSHQVTQMGQEVILRCVPISNHLYFYWYRQILGQKVEFLVSFYNNEISEKSEIFDDQFSVERPDGSNFTLKIRSTKLEDSAMYFCASSEAGPNTYFGPGTRLTVT.

This clone appeared once. The chain combines TRBV7-9 with TRBJ2-1; D unresolved. Trimming removed 1 base from V and 16 bases from J, with 14 bases in between. This CDR3 is 12 amino acids long. The V gene's germline CDR1 is SEHNR and CDR2 FQNEAQ (reference sequence). In nucleotides, the CDR3 is TGTGCCAGCAGCTTAGACAGAGTTTCGGAATTCTTC. This gives the protein CASSLDRVSEFF.

The chain uses TRBV5-6 and TRBJ2-5; 9 bases match TRBD2. CDR1 SGHDT and CDR2 YYEEEE come from the germline V gene. The V gene end was trimmed by 3 bases and the J gene end by 1 base; junction bases not matched to a gene: 7. This CDR3 region has 16 residues. As DNA, the CDR3 is TGTGCCAGCAGCTCCATTAGCGGGGGATTCCAAGAGACCCAGTACTTC. This gives the protein CASSSISGGFQETQYF.

This chain uses TRBV6-5 with TRBJ1-2; D gene uncertain. Germline V lookup: CDR1 MNHEY, CDR2 SVGAGI. Trimming pared 2 bases from V and 10 bases from J, leaving 14 bases between. This CDR3 comprises 13 residues. In nucleotides, the CDR3 is TGTGCCAGCAGTTACCAAACGGAGGGTTTCTACACCTTC. It encodes CASSYQTEGFYTF.

The gene calls are TRBV2 and TRBJ2-2; D may be TRBD1 (6 bases). Per the germline V gene, CDR1 is SNHLY and CDR2 is FYNNEI. Trimming left V 6 bases short and J 7 bases short, with 12 bases between. The CDR3 length is 13 residues. Written as DNA, the CDR3 is TGTGCCAGCAGGTCCCGAGGGGGCGGGGAGCTGTTTTTT. This sequence encodes CASRSRGGGELFF.

The table lists this clone with a few counts. The chain recombines TRBV10-1 with TRBJ2-7; the match to TRBD1 covers 7 bases. Germline assignment: CDR1 WNHNN and CDR2 SYGVQD (reference sequence). This CDR3 spans 15 amino acids. V dropped 6 bases and J dropped 4; count of bases not matched to a gene: 12. The CDR3 spells CASSAGTVSRYEQYF. CDR3 in DNA: TGCGCCAGCAGCGCTGGGACAGTTTCTAGGTACGAGCAGTACTTC.

V usage is TRBV2 and J usage is TRBJ2-1; possibly TRBD1 or TRBD2 for D (5 bases each). The V gene's germline CDR1 is SNHLY and CDR2 FYNNEI. The germline V and J ends were trimmed by 7 bases and 3 bases, with 13 bases remaining between them. CDR3 size: 14 residues. The CDR3 region has the DNA TGTGCCAGCAATACCCTGGGGGTCTACAATGAGCAGTTCTTC. Residues: CASNTLGVYNEQFF.

This clone was counted once. The chain combines TRBV4-2 with TRBJ1-4, with 7 bases matching TRBD1. The J segment lost 6 bases and the V segment lost 4 bases, leaving 8 bases of the junction unmatched. Germline lookup yields CDR1 LGHNA and CDR2 YNFKEQ. The CDR3 runs to 15 residues. For the CDR3, the DNA is TGTGCCAGCAGCCCACCCGGGACAGCCGATGAAAAACTGTTTTTT. This gives the protein CASSPPGTADEKLFF.

The count of this clone is one. The V gene is TRBV2, the J gene TRBJ2-1, with D maybe TRBD1 (5 bases). CDR3 length equals 14 residues. Trimming shortened V by 0 bases and J by 11 bases, and 14 bases separated the two germline ends. In germline, CDR1 is SNHLY, CDR2 FYNNEI. The CDR3 DNA sequence: TGTGCCAGCAGTGAAGCTCCGACAGTAATAAAGCAGTTCTTC. Its translation is CASSEAPTVIKQFF.